The 6 T cell receptor beta chains below were found in one sample sequenced in a study of OX40 agonist ivuxolimab in advanced cancers. The repertoire was sequenced with immunoSEQ multiplex PCR; TCRdb's copy has only in-frame clones and lacks some. The table shows more than 25,000 clones, with roughly 80% occurring only once. The input for sequencing was CD4+ or CD8+ T cells sorted from blood, taken in a trial of the OX40 agonist ivuxolimab. These receptors all come from an adult with an advanced solid tumor such as melanoma, head and neck, liver or kidney cancer.

The genes are TRBV4-1 and TRBJ1-6; D unresolved. Germline CDR1 and CDR2: MGHRA and YSYEKL. The CDR3 sequence is 13 residues long. Trimming pared 0 bases from V and 9 bases from J, leaving 6 bases between. The CDR3 bases are TGCGCCAGCAGCCAAGATCCGGTTTCACCCCTCCACTTT. Translation: CASSQDPVSPLHF.

The chain joins TRBV28 to TRBJ1-1; D uncertain. V lost 2 bases to trimming and J lost 0 bases, with 4 bases between them. The V gene's germline CDR1 is MDHEN and CDR2 SYDVKM. The CDR3 sequence is 13 residues long. DNA for the CDR3: TGTGCCAGCAGTTTAGCAGTGAACACTGAAGCTTTCTTT. This codes for CASSLAVNTEAFF.

This clone was detected only a few times. The J gene is TRBJ1-5, the V gene TRBV28, with TRBD1 as a possible D gene (5 bases). The CDR3 extends over 14 amino acids. V lost 6 bases and J lost 3, with 12 bases in between. CDR1 and CDR2 (germline): MDHEN, SYDVKM. In DNA form, the CDR3 reads TGTGCCAGCAGGCAGGGTTCCGACAATCAGCCCCAGCATTTT. Translated: CASRQGSDNQPQHF.

This clone showed up just once. J is TRBJ2-7 and V is TRBV6-1; TRBD2 agrees at 11 bases. V was clipped by 3 bases and J by 3 bases; unmatched bases: 4. From germline, CDR1 is MNHNS and CDR2 SASEGT. The CDR3 has 15 residues. The CDR3 sequence is CASSESSGGFYEQYF. CDR3 DNA sequence: TGTGCCAGCAGTGAGTCTAGCGGGGGGTTCTACGAGCAGTACTTC.

V gene TRBV19 combines with J gene TRBJ1-1; no firm D call. This CDR3 contains 14 residues. Deletions cut 3 bases from V and 2 bases from J, with 10 bases between. Germline CDR1 is LNHDA and CDR2 is SQIVND (reference sequence). CDR3 coding DNA: TGTGCCAGTAGTATGTCAGGCCCCAACACTGAAGCTTTCTTT. Encoded protein: CASSMSGPNTEAFF.

This chain uses TRBV6-4 with TRBJ2-1, with D hard to call. CDR1 MRHNA and CDR2 SNTAGT come from the germline V gene. V dropped 5 bases and J dropped 7 bases, with 18 bases sitting between them. This CDR3 is built from 15 residues. CDR3 protein: CASSPGKGDSNEQFF. For the CDR3, the DNA is TGTGCCAGCAGTCCCGGTAAGGGTGATAGTAATGAGCAGTTCTTC.